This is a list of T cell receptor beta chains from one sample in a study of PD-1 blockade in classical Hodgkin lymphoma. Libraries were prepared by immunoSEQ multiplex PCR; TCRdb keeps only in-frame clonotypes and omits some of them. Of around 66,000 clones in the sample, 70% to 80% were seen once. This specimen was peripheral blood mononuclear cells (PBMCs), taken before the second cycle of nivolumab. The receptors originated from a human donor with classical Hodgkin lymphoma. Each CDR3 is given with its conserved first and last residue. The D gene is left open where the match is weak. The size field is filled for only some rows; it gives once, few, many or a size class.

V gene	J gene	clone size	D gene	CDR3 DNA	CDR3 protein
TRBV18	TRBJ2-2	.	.	TGTGCCAGCTCACCACCGGTGGGGAACACCGGGGAGCTGTTTTTT	CASSPPVGNTGELFF
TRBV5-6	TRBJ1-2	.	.	TGTGCCAGCAGCTCGGTACAGGTGGACTATGGCTACACCTTC	CASSSVQVDYGYTF
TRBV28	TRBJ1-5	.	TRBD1	TGTGCCAGCAGACGAGACCTCGGACAGGGGGTACAGCCCCAGCATTTT	CASRRDLGQGVQPQHF
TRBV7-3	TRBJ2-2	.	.	TGTGCCAGCAGCCCGGGGACCGTCAATACCGGGGAGCTGTTTTTT	CASSPGTVNTGELFF
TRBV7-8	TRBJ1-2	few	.	TGTGCCAGCAGCTTAGCCCGCCGGGCAGGTGGCTACACCTTC	CASSLARRAGGYTF
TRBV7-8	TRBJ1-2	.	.	TGTGCCAGCAGCTCGAGCCCCACCCTCAGCTATGGCTACACCTTC	CASSSSPTLSYGYTF
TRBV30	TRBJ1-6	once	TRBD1	TGTGCCTGGAGAGGAGGACAGGGAACCCTAACCTATAATTCACCCCTCCACTTT	CAWRGGQGTLTYNSPLHF
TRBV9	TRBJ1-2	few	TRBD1	TGTGCCAGCAGTGCAGGGGGCTCCTATGGCTACACCTTC	CASSAGGSYGYTF
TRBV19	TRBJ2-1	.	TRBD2	TGTGCCAGTAGTATTGGACTAGCTGGCTACAATGAGCAGTTCTTC	CASSIGLAGYNEQFF
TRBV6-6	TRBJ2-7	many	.	TGTGCCAGCAGTTTTCTTGCTAAGGACTACGAGCAGTACTTC	CASSFLAKDYEQYF
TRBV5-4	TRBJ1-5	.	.	TGTGCCAGCAGTGTCGACACCTTGGGGCCCCAGCATTTT	CASSVDTLGPQHF
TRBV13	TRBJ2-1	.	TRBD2	TGTGCCAGCAGCTCTTGGTCTAGCGGGGGGGACCTCTCCTACAATGAGCAGTTCTTC	CASSSWSSGGDLSYNEQFF
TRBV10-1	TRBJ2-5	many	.	TGCGCCAGCAGTGAGGAACCAGGCCAAGAGACCCAGTACTTC	CASSEEPGQETQYF
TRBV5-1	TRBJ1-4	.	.	TGCGCCAGCAGCCTCGCCAGAGCCTCAACTAATGAAAAACTGTTTTTT	CASSLARASTNEKLFF
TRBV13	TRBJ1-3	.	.	TGTGCCAGCAGTCACCCAGGGGCTGGAAACACCATATATTTT	CASSHPGAGNTIYF
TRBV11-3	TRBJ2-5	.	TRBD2	TGTGCCAGCAGCTCCCCTAGCGGGACCATCGGGGGGACCCAGTACTTC	CASSSPSGTIGGTQYF